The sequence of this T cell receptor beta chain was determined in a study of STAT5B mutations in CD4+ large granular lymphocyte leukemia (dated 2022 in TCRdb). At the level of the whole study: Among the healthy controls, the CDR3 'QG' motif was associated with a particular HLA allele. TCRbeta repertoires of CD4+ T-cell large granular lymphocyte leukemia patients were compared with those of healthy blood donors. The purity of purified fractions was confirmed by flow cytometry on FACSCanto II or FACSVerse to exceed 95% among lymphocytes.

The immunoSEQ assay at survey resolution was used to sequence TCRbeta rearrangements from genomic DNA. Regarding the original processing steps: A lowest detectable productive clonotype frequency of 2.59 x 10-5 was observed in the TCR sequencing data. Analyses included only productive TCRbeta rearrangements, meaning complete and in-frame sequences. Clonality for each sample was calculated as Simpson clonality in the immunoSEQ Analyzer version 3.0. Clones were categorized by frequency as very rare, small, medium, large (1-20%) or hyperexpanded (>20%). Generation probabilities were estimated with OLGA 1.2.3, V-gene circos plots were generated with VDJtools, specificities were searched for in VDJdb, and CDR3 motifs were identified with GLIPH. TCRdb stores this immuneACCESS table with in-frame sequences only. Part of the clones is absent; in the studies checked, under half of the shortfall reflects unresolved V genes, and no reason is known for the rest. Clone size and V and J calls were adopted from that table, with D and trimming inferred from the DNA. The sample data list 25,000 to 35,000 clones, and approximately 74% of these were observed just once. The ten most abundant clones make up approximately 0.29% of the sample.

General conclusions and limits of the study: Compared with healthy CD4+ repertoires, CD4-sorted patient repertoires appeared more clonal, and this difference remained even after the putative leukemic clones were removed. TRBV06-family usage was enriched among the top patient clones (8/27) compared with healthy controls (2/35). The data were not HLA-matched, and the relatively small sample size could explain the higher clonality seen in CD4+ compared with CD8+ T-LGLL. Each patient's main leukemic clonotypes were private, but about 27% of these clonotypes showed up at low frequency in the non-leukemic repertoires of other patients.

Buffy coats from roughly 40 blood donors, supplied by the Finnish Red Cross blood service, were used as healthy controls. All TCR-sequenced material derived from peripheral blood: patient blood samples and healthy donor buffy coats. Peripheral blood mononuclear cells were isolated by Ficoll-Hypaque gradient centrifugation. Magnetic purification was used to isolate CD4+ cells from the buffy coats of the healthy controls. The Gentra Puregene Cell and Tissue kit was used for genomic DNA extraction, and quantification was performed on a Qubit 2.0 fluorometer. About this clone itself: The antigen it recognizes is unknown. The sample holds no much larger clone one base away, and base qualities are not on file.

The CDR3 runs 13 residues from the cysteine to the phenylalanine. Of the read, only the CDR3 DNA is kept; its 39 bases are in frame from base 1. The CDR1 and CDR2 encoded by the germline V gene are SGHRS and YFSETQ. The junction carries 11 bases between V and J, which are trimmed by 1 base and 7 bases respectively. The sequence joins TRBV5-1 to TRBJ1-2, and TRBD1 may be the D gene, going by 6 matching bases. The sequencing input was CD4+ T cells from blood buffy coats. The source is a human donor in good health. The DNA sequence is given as TGCGCCAGCAGCTTGACAGGGCGAGGTGGCTACACCTTC. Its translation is CASSLTGRGGYTF.